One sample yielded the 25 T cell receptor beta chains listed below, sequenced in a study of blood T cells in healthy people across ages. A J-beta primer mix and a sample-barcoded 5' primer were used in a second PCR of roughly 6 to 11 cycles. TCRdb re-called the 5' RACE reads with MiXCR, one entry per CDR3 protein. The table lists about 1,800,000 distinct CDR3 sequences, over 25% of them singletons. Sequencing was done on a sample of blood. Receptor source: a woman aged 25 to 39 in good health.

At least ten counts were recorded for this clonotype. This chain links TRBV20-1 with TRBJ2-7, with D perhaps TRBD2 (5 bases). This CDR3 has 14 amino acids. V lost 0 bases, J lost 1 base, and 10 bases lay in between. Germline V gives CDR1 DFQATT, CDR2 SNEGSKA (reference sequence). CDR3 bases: TGCAGTGCTAGAGATCTCAGGAGGTCCTACGAGCAGTACTTC. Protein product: CSARDLRRSYEQYF.

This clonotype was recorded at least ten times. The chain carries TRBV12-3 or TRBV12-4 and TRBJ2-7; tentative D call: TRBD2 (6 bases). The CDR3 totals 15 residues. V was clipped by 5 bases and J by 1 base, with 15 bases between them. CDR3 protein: CASSRSGRASYEQYF. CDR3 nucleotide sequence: TGTGCCAGCAGTAGGAGCGGGCGCGCATCCTACGAGCAGTACTTC.

In nucleotides, the CDR3 is TGTGCCAGCTCACGGGCAGGGCAAAAGGGCTACGAGCAGTACTTC. This sequence encodes CASSRAGQKGYEQYF. The gene calls are TRBV18 and TRBJ2-7; TRBD1 might be the D (5 bases). The CDR3 is 15 amino acids. The germline V and J ends were trimmed by 4 bases and 3 bases, with 16 bases remaining between them. Germline V gene sequence: CDR1 KGHSH, CDR2 LQKENI.

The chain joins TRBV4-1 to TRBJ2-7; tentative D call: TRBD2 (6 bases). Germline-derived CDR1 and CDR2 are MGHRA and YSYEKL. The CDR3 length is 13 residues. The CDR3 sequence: CTSSPQGVHEQYF. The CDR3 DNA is TGCACTAGCAGCCCCCAAGGGGTTCACGAGCAGTACTTC.

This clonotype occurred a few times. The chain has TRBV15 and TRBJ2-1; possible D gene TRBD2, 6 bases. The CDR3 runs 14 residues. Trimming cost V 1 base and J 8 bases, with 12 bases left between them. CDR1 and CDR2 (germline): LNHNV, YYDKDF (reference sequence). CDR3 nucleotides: TGTGCCACCAGCAGAGCGGGAGACCTCGATGAGCAGTTCTTC. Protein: CATSRAGDLDEQFF.

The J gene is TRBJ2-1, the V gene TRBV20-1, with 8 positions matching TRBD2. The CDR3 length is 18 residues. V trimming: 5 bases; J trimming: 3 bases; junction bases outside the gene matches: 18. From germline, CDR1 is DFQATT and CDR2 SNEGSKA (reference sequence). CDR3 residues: CSASPSRGGAFNYNEQFF. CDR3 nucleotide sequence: TGCAGTGCTTCTCCCTCCCGGGGGGGCGCCTTTAACTACAATGAGCAGTTCTTC.

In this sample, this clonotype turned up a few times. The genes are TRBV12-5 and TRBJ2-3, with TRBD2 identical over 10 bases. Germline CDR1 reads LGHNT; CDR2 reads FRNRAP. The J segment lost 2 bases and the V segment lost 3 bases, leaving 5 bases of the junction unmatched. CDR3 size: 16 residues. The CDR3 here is CASGLPTSGDTDTQYF. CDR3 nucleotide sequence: TGTGCTAGTGGTTTACCCACTAGCGGGGACACAGATACGCAGTATTTT. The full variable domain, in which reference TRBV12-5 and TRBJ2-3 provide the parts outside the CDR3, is DARVTQTPRHKVTEMGQEVTMRCQPILGHNTVFWYRQTMMQGLELLAYFRNRAPLDDSGMPKDRFSAEMPDATLATLKIQPSEPRDSAVYFCASGLPTSGDTDTQYFGPGTRLTVL.

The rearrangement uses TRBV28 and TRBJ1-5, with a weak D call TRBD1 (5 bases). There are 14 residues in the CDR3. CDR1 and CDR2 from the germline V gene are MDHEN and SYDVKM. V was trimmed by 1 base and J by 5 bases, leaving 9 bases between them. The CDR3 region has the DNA TGTGCCAGCAGTTTATCAGGGTATCATCAGCCCCAGCATTTT. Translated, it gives CASSLSGYHQPQHF.

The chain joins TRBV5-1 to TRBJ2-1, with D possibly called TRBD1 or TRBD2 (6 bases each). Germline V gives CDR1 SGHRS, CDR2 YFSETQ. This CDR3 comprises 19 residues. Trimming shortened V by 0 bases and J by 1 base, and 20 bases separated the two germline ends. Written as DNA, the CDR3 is TGCGCCAGCAGCTTGGGCTCTAACGGGGGCCCGTCTTCCTACAATGAGCAGTTCTTC. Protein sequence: CASSLGSNGGPSSYNEQFF.

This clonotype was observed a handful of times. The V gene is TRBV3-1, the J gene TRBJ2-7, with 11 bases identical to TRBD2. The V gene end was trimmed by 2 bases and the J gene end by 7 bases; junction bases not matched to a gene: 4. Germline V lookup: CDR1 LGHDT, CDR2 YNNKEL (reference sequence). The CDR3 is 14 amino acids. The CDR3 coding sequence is TGTGCCAGCAGCCAACCCGGACTAGCGGGTGAGCAGTACTTC. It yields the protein CASSQPGLAGEQYF.

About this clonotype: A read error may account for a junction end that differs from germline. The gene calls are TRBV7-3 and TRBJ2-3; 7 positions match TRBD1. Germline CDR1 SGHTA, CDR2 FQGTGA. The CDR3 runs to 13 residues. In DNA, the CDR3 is TGTGCCATCAGCGTCGACAGGGTAGATACGCAGTATTTT. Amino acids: CAISVDRVDTQYF.

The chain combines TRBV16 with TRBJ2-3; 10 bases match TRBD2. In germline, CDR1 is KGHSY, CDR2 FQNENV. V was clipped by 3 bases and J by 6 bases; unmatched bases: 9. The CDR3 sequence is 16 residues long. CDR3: CASSHTSGEPRDTQYF. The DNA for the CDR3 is TGTGCCAGCAGCCACACTAGCGGGGAACCGCGGGATACGCAGTATTTT. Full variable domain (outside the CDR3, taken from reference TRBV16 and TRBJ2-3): GEEVAQTPKHLVRGEGQKAKLYCAPIKGHSYVFWYQQVLKNEFKFLISFQNENVFDETGMPKERFSAKCLPNSPCSLEIQATKLEDSAVYFCASSHTSGEPRDTQYFGPGTRLTVL.

CDR3 loop: CATSDSPVGFF. CDR3 in DNA: TGTGCCACCAGTGATTCTCCGGTAGGTTTCTTT. The chain links TRBV24-1 to TRBJ1-1; no reliable D call. Deletions cut 2 bases from V and 13 bases from J, with 10 bases between. In germline, CDR1 is KGHDR, CDR2 SFDVKD. This CDR3 spans 11 amino acids.

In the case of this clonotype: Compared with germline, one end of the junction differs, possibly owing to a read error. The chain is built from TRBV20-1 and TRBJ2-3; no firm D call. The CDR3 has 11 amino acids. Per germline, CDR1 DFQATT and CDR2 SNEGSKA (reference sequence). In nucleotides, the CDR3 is TGCAGGGCTAGATCGCCAGATACGCAGTATTTT. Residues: CRARSPDTQYF.

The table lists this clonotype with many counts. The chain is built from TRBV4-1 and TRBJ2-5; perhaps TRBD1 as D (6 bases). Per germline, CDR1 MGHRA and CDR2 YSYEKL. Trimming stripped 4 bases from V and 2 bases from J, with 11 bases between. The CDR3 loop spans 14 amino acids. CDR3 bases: TGCGCCAGCAGCCCCTTCGACAGGCAAGAGACCCAGTACTTC. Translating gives CASSPFDRQETQYF.

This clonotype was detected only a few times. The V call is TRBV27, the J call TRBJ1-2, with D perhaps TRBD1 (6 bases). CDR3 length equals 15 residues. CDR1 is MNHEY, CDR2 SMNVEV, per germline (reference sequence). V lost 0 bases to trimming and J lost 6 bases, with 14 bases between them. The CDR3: CASSLSWGALDGYTF. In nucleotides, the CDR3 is TGTGCCAGCAGTTTATCATGGGGGGCATTGGATGGCTACACCTTC.

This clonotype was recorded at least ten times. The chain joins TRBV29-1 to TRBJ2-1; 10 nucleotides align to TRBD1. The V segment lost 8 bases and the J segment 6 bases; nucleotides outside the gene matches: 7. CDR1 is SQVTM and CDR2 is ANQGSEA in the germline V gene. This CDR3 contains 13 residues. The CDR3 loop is CSTWTGGLNEQFF. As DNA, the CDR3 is TGCAGCACCTGGACAGGGGGTCTCAATGAGCAGTTCTTC.

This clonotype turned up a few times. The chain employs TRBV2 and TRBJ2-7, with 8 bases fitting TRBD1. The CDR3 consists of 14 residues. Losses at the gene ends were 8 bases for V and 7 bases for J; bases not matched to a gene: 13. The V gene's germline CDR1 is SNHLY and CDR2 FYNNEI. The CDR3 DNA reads TGTGCCAGCGGTGGACAGGGAGGATTGGGAGAGCAGTACTTC. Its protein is CASGGQGGLGEQYF.

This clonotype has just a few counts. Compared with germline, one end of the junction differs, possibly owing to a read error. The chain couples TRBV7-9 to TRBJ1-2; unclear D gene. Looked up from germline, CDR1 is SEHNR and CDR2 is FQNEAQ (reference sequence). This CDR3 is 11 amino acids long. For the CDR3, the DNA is TGTGCCCCCTGGCGAGGGTATGGCCACACCTTC. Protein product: CAPWRGYGHTF.

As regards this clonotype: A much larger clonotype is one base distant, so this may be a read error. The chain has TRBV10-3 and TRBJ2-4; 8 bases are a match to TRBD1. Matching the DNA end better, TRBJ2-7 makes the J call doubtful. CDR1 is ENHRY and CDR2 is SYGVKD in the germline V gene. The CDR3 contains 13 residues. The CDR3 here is CVISEGQVYEQYF. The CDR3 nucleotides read TGTGTCATCAGTGAGGGACAGGTCTACGAGCAGTACTTC.

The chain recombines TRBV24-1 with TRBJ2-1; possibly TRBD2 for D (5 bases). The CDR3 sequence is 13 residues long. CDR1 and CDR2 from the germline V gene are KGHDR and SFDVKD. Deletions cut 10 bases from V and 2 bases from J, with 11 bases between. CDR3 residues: CATSGPAYNEQFF. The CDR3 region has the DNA TGTGCCACAAGCGGTCCCGCCTACAATGAGCAGTTCTTC.

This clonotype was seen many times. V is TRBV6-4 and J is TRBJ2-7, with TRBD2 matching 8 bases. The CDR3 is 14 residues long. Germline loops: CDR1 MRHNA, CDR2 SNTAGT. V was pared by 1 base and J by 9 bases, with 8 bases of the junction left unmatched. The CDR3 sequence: CASSDLAGGSVQYF. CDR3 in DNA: TGTGCCAGCAGTGACTTGGCGGGGGGTTCAGTGCAGTACTTC.

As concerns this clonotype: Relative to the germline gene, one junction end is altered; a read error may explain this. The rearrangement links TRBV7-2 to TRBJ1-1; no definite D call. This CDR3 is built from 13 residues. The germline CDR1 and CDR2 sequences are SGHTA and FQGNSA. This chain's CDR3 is CASSSRRNTEAFF. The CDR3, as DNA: TGTGCCAGCAGCTCAAGGAGGAACACTGAGGCTTTCTTT.

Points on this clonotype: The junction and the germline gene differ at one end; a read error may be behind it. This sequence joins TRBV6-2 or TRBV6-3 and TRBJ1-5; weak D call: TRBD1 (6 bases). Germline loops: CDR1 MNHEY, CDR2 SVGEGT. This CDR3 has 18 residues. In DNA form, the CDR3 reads TGTGCCAGCAGTTACTCCCCGGGCAGGGGCGACTTCAATCACCCCCAGCATTTT. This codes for CASSYSPGRGDFNHPQHF.

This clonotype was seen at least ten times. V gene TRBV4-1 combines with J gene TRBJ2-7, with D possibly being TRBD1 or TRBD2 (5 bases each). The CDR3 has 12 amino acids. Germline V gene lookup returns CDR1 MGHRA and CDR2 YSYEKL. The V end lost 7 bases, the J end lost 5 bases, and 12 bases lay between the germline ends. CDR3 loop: CASTGTANEQYF. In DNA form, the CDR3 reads TGCGCCAGCACCGGGACGGCTAACGAGCAGTACTTC.